This T cell receptor (beta chain) was captured by sequencing in a study of human T cells and chemical hapten exposure (dated by TCRdb to 2020 to 2023). About the study as a whole: For sensitization, 2% DPC in acetone was applied to an approximately 2 cm by approximately 2 cm area of upper inner arm skin. Throughout the study period of roughly 24 weeks, patients also received therapeutic DPC doses to the scalp every week. Patch testing on the upper back used Finn chambers containing 0.01% DPC, with scoring done after 6 days according to International Contact Dermatitis Research Group standards. Most of the patients in the cohort were female, and the cohort covered alopecia areata with under or over 50% scalp involvement, alopecia totalis and alopecia universalis. Libraries were combined into a pool for sequencing, and differences in TCR yield between samples came mainly from small differences in library volumes within the pool. The study tracked peripheral blood TCR repertoire changes in vivo during primary and secondary sensitization to the hapten diphenylcyclopropenone (DPC) in alopecia patients. Patient blood was sampled pre-sensitization (week 0) and at 2, 6 and about 24 weeks after DPC sensitization. Roughly 30 alopecia patients provided blood for TCR sequencing at one to four time points (pre-sensitization, 2, 6 and 24 weeks). What the study reported, not specific to this receptor: DPC sensitization did not change the number of TCRs with a frequency above 1 in 1000, and there was no evidence of changes in global repertoire structure. Patch test score correlated positively with the number of PT1 expanded TCRs, reaching significance at thresholds 8, 16 and 32 but not at 4. Compared with pre-sensitization or healthy control sets, expanded TCRs formed significantly more large CDR3 similarity clusters, which is consistent with antigen-driven responses. Repeated subsampling changed both the strength of the expansion versus patch-test correlation and the threshold at which the correlation became significant. Alopecia, a presumed autoimmune disease, was present in all patients, so the immune response of the patients might differ from that of healthy individuals.

To prepare the library, RACE was applied. Sequencing instrument: NextSeq 500. During library preparation, unique molecular identifiers were attached to individual cDNA molecules so that TCRs could be counted in a quantitative, reproducible way. For every blood RNA sample, sequencing covered both the TCR alpha and TCR beta chains. As for how the authors treated the data: The median number of TCRs per sample was 90,000 to 100,000, ranging from 23,224 to 690,600. V, J and CDR3 annotation of the TCR reads was performed with the Decombinator software suite. To make PS versus PT1 abundance plots, every sample was subsampled to the same number of TCRs (28,000). TCRs were defined as expanded if absent before sensitization and observed at least eight times at the 2-week time point. TCRdb cleaned the public reads at Q25 with fastp, built clones with MiXCR and kept in-frame beta chains. Rows with a matching CDR3 protein are joined into one entry that keeps the most common DNA and genes. The V and J calls were not made by the authors but by TCRdb's processing. For this sample there are tens of thousands of distinct CDR3 sequences; about 10% appear just once. 2.5% of the sample goes to the ten largest clones.

The CDR3, from cysteine to phenylalanine, totals 17 residues. The read is trimmed to its CDR3 DNA, 51 bases read in frame from base 1. The CDR1 and CDR2 encoded by the germline V gene are SGHDN and FVKESK. The trim is 1 base for V and 10 bases for J, with a gap of 20 bases between the germline ends. The time point label on this specimen signifies: patch test 2, 6 weeks after DPC sensitization. The treatment or condition label corresponds to: therapeutic diphenylcyclopropenone sensitization with weekly scalp DPC. At every patch-test visit, the blood draw took place before the patch test was put on. Patients were considered eligible if aged 18 to 70, diagnosed with alopecia and deemed suitable for DPC therapy, and patients were excluded if pregnant. Unfractionated whole blood was collected in Tempus Blood RNA tubes, and total RNA was extracted from that blood. This clonotype was recorded at least ten times. The target of this receptor is not known. The input lacks base qualities; no much larger clone sits a single base away.

The V and J segments used are TRBV14 and TRBJ1-6, with the D segment identity uncertain. Sequencing used whole blood, obtained in connection with sensitization to the hapten diphenylcyclopropenone (DPC). The TCR originated in a woman aged 30 to 39 with alopecia areata. Some clones in this sample may be carry-over from other donors' samples. The DNA reads TGTGCCAGCAGCCAAGGTCGGGCCAGGCCCCAGGAGTCACCCCTCCACTTT. It translates to CASSQGRARPQESPLHF.